This T cell receptor (beta chain) was sequenced during a study of shared clonotypes between healthy human individuals. Findings of the study overall: Of the naive CD4 clonotypes, roughly 5.2% were shared across a few donors.

J lost 4 bases, V lost 2 bases, and 17 bases had no gene match. The CDR3 sequence is 18 residues long. Germline V CDR1 and CDR2: GTSNPN, SVGIG (reference sequence). Researchers ran the assay at a deep level. Sequencing used immunoSEQ multiplex PCR; TCRdb keeps in-frame clones, though not all of them. The sample contains under 2.5 million clones, approximately 90% of which appear only once. The table lists this clone with a few counts. Its antigen remains unknown. Healthy HIV-negative adults with no recent acute infections or vaccinations were recruited as donors. The chain uses TRBV30 and TRBJ1-5; 7 bases match TRBD1. The source material was naive CD4+ T cells from PBMCs. Subset indicated: CD45RA+ positively selected. The receptor's source is a young man in good health. Some clones in this sample may be carry-over from other donors' samples. CDR3 in amino acids: CAWSPYRGGDSRNQPQHF. The CDR3 nucleotides are TGTGCCTGGAGTCCCTACCGGGGAGGGGACAGCCGGAATCAGCCCCAGCATTTT.